This T cell receptor (beta chain) emerged from a study of CXCR3-negative and CXCR3-positive naive CD8 T cells. Broader study findings: Greater hydrophobicity was found in TRB CDR3s of CXCR3-positive naive cells than of CXCR3-negative naive cells. Sequencing showed both naive subsets with comparably high diversity, and memory CD8+ cells much lower.

The method, 5' RACE with UMI labels, was used to prepare the TRB cDNA libraries. TCRdb re-called the 5' RACE reads; every CDR3 protein appears as one record, without DNA. This sample's table has 120,000 or so distinct CDR3 sequences. Germline V lookup: CDR1 MNHEY, CDR2 SMNVEV (reference sequence). This CDR3 comprises 14 residues. A word on this clonotype: Its antigen is still unknown.

Each CD8+ T cell subset was sorted in triplicate, approximately 300,000 cells each. Naive CD8+ T cells were CD45RO-CCR7+CD27+CD95-. The sample consisted of naive CXCR3+ CD8+ T cells from blood. Subset of the sample: CD45RO-CCR7+CD27+CD95- naive CD8+ T cells expressing CXCR3 (TNR3+). The TCR sequence derives from a human donor in good health. Some clones in this sample may be carry-over from other donors' samples. The genes are TRBV27 and TRBJ2-7; TCRdb's D call of TRBD2 is untestable without DNA. The CDR3 reads CASSGGEATYEQYF.